This TCR beta chain was documented in a study of cytomegalovirus exposure and HLA in healthy donors. The PCR made use of 60 Vbeta and 13 Jbeta primers. Sequencing used immunoSEQ multiplex PCR; TCRdb keeps in-frame clones, though not all of them. Of some 150,000 clones in the sample, 70% to 90% were seen once. This receptor was taken from a woman between 25 and 40 years old in good health and CMV-seropositive. Sequenced sample: PBMCs.

The CDR3 sequence is CASSQGVSGQLYGYTF. The CDR3 bases are TGCGCCAGCAGCCAAGGGGTATCGGGACAGCTCTATGGCTACACCTTC. The rearrangement uses TRBV4-3 and TRBJ1-2; 7 bases are shared with TRBD1. Trimming took 1 base from V and 4 from J; bases not matched to a gene: 9. The V gene's germline CDR1 is LGHNA and CDR2 YSLEER. CDR3 size: 16 residues.